The 5 T cell receptor beta chains presented below share a single source sample, sequenced in a study of T cell therapy after organ transplantation. The time point was: 20-29 weeks after completion of therapy. Data came from immunoSEQ multiplex PCR; TCRdb stores just in-frame clones and leaves some out. The profile shows about 20,000 clones, 65% to 85% of them singletons. The antigens these receptors bind are not known. Sample: CD8+ T cells from blood, taken after autologous CMV-specific T cell therapy. These receptors came from a human patient who had received a solid organ transplant and had CMV disease. The T cells may partly be graft donor cells.

The chain uses TRBV19 and TRBJ2-7; 8 bases line up with TRBD2. This CDR3 contains 10 residues. The germline gives CDR1 LNHDA, CDR2 SQIVND (reference sequence). CDR3 protein: CASGDYEQYF. CDR3 nucleotides: TGTGCTAGCGGGGACTACGAGCAGTACTTC. Together with reference TRBV19 and TRBJ2-7, the CDR3 gives the full variable domain: DGGITQSPKYLFRKEGQNVTLSCEQNLNHDAMYWYRQDPGQGLRLIYYSQIVNDFQKGDIAEGYSVSREKKESFPLTVTSAQKNPTAFYLCASGDYEQYFGPGTRLTVT.

This clone has just a few counts. J is TRBJ2-5 and V is TRBV4-2; TRBD2 aligns across 8 bases. Germline V CDR1 and CDR2: LGHNA, YNFKEQ. J was trimmed by 5 bases and V by 1 base; bases with no gene match: 6. CDR3 length: 15 residues. CDR3 sequence reads: CASSQGAGEVETQYF. CDR3 DNA: TGTGCCAGCAGCCAAGGAGCGGGAGAGGTGGAGACCCAGTACTTC.

This chain joins TRBV27 and TRBJ2-5; 7 positions match TRBD1. V shed 5 bases, J shed 2 bases, and the junction held 5 bases outside the gene matches. This CDR3 comprises 14 residues. Germline CDR1 MNHEY, CDR2 SMNVEV (reference sequence). The CDR3 sequence is CASSPPTGQETQYF. In nucleotides, the CDR3 is TGTGCCAGCAGTCCGCCGACAGGGCAAGAGACCCAGTACTTC.

This rearrangement joins TRBV15 to TRBJ2-7, with D possibly being TRBD2 (5 bases). Germline values: CDR1 LNHNV, CDR2 YYDKDF (reference sequence). Trimming left V 0 bases short and J 1 base short, with 10 bases between. CDR3 length: 15 residues. CDR3 sequence: CATSRDVEGSYEQYF. CDR3 nucleotides: TGTGCCACCAGCAGAGATGTTGAGGGTTCCTACGAGCAGTACTTC.

The chain carries TRBV6-5 and TRBJ1-3; 9 nucleotides line up with TRBD1. This CDR3 spans 15 amino acids. V was clipped by 2 bases and J by 5 bases; unmatched bases: 4. Per germline, CDR1 MNHEY and CDR2 SVGAGI. CDR3 sequence (DNA): TGTGCCAGCAGTTACGGACAGGGGACTAGAAACACCATATATTTT. Translating it yields CASSYGQGTRNTIYF.